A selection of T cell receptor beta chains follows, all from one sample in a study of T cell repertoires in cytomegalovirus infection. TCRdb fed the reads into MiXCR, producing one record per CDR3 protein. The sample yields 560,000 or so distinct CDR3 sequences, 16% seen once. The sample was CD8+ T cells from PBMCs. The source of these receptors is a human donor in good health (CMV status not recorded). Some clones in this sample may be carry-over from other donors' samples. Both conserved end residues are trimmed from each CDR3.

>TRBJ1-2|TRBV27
ASSPAGSGNYGYT
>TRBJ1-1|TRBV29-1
SVDQGSTEAF
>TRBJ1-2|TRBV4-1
ASSQDLIGRDGYT
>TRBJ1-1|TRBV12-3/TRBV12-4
ASSLKGEAF
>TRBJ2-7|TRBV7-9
ASSFRDNTYEQY
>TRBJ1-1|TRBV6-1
ASSESPGTGVEAF
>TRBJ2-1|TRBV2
ASSFPPTGTTEQF
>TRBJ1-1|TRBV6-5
ASSPAPYTEAF
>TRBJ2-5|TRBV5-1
ASSPRFGGQETQY
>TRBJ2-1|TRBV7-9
ASSPATGQLAGVFNEQF
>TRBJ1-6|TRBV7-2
ASSLGGRWHSPLH
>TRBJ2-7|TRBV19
ASSPHLGSLYEQY
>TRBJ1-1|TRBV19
ASRQGATEAF
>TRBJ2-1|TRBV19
ASNLGTVYNEQF
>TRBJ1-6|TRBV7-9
ASSRTGEGYNSPLH
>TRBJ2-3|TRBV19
ASIDRGGPDTQY